Sequencing of this T cell receptor beta chain was carried out in a study of blood T cells in healthy people across ages. Study results and caveats: Age advanced and TCR beta diversity per million T cells fell, roughly linearly.

Together with a sample-barcoded 5' primer, a J-beta primer mix was included in a second PCR lasting roughly 6 to 12 cycles. TCRdb passed the 5' RACE reads through MiXCR, listing each CDR3 protein once. Of roughly 1,000,000 distinct CDR3 sequences in the sample, less than 25% are singletons; the top ten hold about 0.72%. V dropped 4 bases and J dropped 5 bases, with 5 bases sitting between them. The CDR3 sequence is 12 residues long. CDR1 is LNHDA and CDR2 is SQIVND in the germline V gene (reference sequence). About this clonotype itself: Antigen: not known.

Each sample provided at least 5 micrograms of extracted total RNA. These sequences were also reported in another study, on T cells of mothers and their children. From that paper: All extracted RNA went into cDNA synthesis, approximately 1.4 ug per 15 ul. Mothers and children who were related shared slightly more overlap than unrelated pairs, but not significantly more.

Sequenced input: blood. The rearrangement links TRBV19 to TRBJ2-2; D gene unclear. The receptor was isolated from a girl aged 2-10 years in good health. The DNA of the CDR3 is TGTGCCAGTAGTACCTCTACCGGGGAGCTGTTTTTT. Translated, it gives CASSTSTGELFF.